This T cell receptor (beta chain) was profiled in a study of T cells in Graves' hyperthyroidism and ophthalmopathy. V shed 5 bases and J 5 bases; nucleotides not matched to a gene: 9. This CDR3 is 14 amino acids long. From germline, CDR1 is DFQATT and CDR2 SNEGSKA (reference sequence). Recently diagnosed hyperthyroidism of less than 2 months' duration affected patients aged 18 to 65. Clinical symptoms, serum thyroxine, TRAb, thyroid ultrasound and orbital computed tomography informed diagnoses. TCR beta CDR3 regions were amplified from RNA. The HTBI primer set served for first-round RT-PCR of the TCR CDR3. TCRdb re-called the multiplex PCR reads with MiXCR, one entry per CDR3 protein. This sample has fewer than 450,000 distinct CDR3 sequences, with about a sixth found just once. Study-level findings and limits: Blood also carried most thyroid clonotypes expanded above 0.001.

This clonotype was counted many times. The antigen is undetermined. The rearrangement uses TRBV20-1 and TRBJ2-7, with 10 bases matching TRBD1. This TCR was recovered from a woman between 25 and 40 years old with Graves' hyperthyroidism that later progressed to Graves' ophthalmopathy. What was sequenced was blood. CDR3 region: CSAGHRDRGDEQYF. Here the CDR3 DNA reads TGCAGTGCTGGTCACCGGGACAGGGGAGACGAGCAGTACTTC.